Reported below is one T cell receptor (beta chain). Its antigen is unknown. This specimen comes from a study of cytomegalovirus exposure and HLA in healthy donors. General study points: HLA-A and HLA-B allele assignments for most subjects were reportedly predicted accurately using TCR beta sequences. Being indistinguishable, some V segments were excluded, TRBV6-2 and TRBV6-3 among them.

Use of 60 Vbeta and 13 Jbeta primers characterized the PCR. TCRdb's table, derived via immunoSEQ multiplex PCR, lists solely in-frame clones and lacks some. The sample yields hundreds of thousands of clones, about three quarters seen once. All the people who gave samples were healthy bone marrow donors. Germline V lookup: CDR1 SGHKS, CDR2 YYEKEE (reference sequence). V was cut by 2 bases and J by 5 bases, with 13 bases left in between. The length of the CDR3 is 14 residues. This sequence joins TRBV5-5 and TRBJ1-2; D might be TRBD1 (6 bases). Sequenced: PBMCs. This clonotype was sampled from a woman aged 55-69 years in good health and CMV-seropositive. The CDR3 sequence is CASSLSAGEYGYTF. The CDR3 DNA follows: TGTGCCAGCAGCTTATCCGCAGGGGAATATGGCTACACCTTC. Complete variable domain (other parts from reference TRBV5-5 and TRBJ1-2): DAGVTQSPTHLIKTRGQQVTLRCSPISGHKSVSWYQQVLGQGPQFIFQYYEKEERGRGNFPDRFSARQFPNYSSELNVNALLLGDSALYLCASSLSAGEYGYTFGSGTRLTVV.